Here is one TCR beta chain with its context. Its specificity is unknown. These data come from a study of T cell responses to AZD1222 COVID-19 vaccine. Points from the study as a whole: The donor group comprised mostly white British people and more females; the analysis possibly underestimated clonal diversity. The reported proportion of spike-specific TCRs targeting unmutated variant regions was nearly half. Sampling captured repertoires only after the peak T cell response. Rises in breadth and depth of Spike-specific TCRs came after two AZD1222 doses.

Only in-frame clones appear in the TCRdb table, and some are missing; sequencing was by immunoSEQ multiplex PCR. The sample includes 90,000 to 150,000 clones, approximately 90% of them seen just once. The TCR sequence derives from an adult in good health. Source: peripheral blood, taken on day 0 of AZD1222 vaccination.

CDR3 bases: TGTGCCAGCAGGCAGGGGGCTTATAGCAATCAGCCCCAGCATTTT. Translating it yields CASRQGAYSNQPQHF. The gene calls are TRBV27 and TRBJ1-5; 8 nucleotides match TRBD1. The CDR3 consists of 15 residues. CDR1 is MNHEY and CDR2 is SMNVEV in the germline V gene (reference sequence). Germline trimming cut 6 bases from V and 0 bases from J; bases unmatched to any gene: 4.